Below, 2 T cell receptor beta chains from the same sample are listed, as sequenced in a study of blood T cell repertoires in COVID-19. TCRdb's copy holds only in-frame clones and misses some; the assay was immunoSEQ multiplex PCR. The repertoire holds 150,000 to 250,000 clones, with 79% as singletons. Material for sequencing was peripheral blood. These TCRs come from a woman aged 40 to 50 with COVID-19, enrolled during active disease.

The chain carries TRBV6-2 or TRBV6-3 and TRBJ1-5; 8 nucleotides match TRBD1. In germline, CDR1 is MNHEY, CDR2 SVGEGT. The CDR3 is 14 amino acids. Trimming cost V 5 bases and J 7 bases; bases outside gene matches: 7. The CDR3 coding sequence is TGTGCCAGCAGTGGACAGGGAGGAGGGCAGCCCCAGCATTTT. It specifies CASSGQGGGQPQHF.

The chain combines TRBV5-1 with TRBJ2-5, with a weak D call TRBD1 (6 bases). The V end lost 4 bases, the J end lost 3 bases, and 10 bases lay between the germline ends. This CDR3 is built from 13 residues. Germline values: CDR1 SGHRS, CDR2 YFSETQ. CDR3 DNA sequence: TGCGCCAGCAGCAACCACAGGGAAGAGACCCAGTACTTC. It codes for CASSNHREETQYF.